One TCR beta chain is described in this entry. No antigen is known for it. This sample was included in a study of CD8+CD57+ T cells in acquired aplastic anemia. Turning to the study itself: Mean DNA quantity obtained from sorted CD4+ and CD8+ cells was approximately 3 ug. Study outcomes and limitations: Levels of CD8+ Simpson's diversity were not significantly distinct in patients versus controls.

Patients included in sequencing had previously demonstrated CD8+CD57+ cell expansion by flow cytometry. With no exception, the patients had severe acquired aplastic anemia. The V and J ends lost 3 bases and 5 bases respectively, with 10 bases between them. The CDR3 is 13 residues long. The germline CDR1 and CDR2 sequences are LNHDA and SQIVND (reference sequence). Profiling of TCR beta VDJ combinations and CDR3 sequences used genomic DNA as template. TCRdb called the reads again in MiXCR, with one record for every CDR3 protein. Among about 160,000 distinct CDR3 sequences listed, 40% to 60% were seen once.

The gene calls are TRBV19 and TRBJ2-5, with D perhaps matching TRBD1 (6 bases). The sequenced sample consisted of sorted CD4+, CD8+, or CD8+CD57+ T cells (not recorded which) from PBMCs. This sequence originates from a human donor with aplastic anemia. CDR3 nucleotide sequence: TGTGCCAGTAGTATTAGGGGGTCGGAGACCCAGTACTTC. Protein product: CASSIRGSETQYF.